This entry lists 10 T cell receptor beta chains sequenced from one sample in a study of CD8+CD57+ T cells in acquired aplastic anemia. Patients chosen for sequencing had CD8+CD57+ cells that had expanded, as shown by flow cytometry. Template material for TCR beta VDJ and CDR3 profiling consisted of genomic DNA. TCRdb passed the reads through MiXCR, listing each CDR3 protein once. The sample has 200,000 to 250,000 distinct CDR3 sequences, roughly half seen once. Sequenced: sorted CD4+, CD8+, or CD8+CD57+ T cells (not recorded which) from PBMCs. The receptors here all came from a human donor with aplastic anemia.

In DNA form, the CDR3 reads TGCAGCGTCCTTGGGACAGGGACCAATGAGCAGTTCTTC. Protein: CSVLGTGTNEQFF. V and J are TRBV29-1 and TRBJ2-1, with 9 bases that match TRBD1. V dropped 6 bases and J dropped 6; count of bases not matched to a gene: 6. The CDR3 sequence is 13 residues long. Per the germline V gene, CDR1 is SQVTM and CDR2 is ANQGSEA.

This clonotype was picked up many times. The chain couples TRBV6-1 to TRBJ2-7, with 10 nucleotides matching TRBD2. There are 16 residues in the CDR3. Germline loops: CDR1 MNHNS, CDR2 SASEGT. J gave up 0 bases and V 4 bases, and 6 bases lay outside the gene matches. CDR3 protein: CASSAKTSGPSYEQYF. The CDR3 DNA is TGTGCCAGCAGTGCCAAGACTAGCGGGCCCTCCTACGAGCAGTACTTC.

V is TRBV19 and J is TRBJ2-7, with 10 bases that match TRBD1. Trimming removed 4 bases from V and 3 bases from J; junction bases left unmatched: 3. CDR3 length: 14 residues. Looked up from germline, CDR1 is LNHDA and CDR2 is SQIVND (reference sequence). Here the CDR3 DNA reads TGTGCCAGTAGTAGGACAGGGGGATTCTACGAGCAGTACTTC. Protein: CASSRTGGFYEQYF.

In this sample, this clonotype turned up many times. The chain recombines TRBV11-2 with TRBJ2-7; 8 bases are shared with TRBD1. Germline loops: CDR1 SGHAT, CDR2 FQNNGV. Trimming took 5 bases from V and 3 from J; bases not matched to a gene: 9. CDR3 size: 15 residues. CDR3 residues: CASSTVRGPFYEQYF. The CDR3 DNA follows: TGTGCCAGCAGCACGGTCAGGGGGCCCTTCTACGAGCAGTACTTC.

The chain combines TRBV20-1 with TRBJ1-2; 7 bases agree with TRBD1. The CDR3 extends over 16 amino acids. Losses at the gene ends were 3 bases for V and 3 bases for J; bases not matched to a gene: 13. CDR1 is DFQATT and CDR2 is SNEGSKA in the germline V gene (reference sequence). The CDR3 nucleotides are TGCAGTGCTAGTTTCCACCCGGACAGGCATGACTATGGCTACACCTTC. Translating it yields CSASFHPDRHDYGYTF.

The chain is built from TRBV5-1 and TRBJ1-2, with D perhaps TRBD1 (5 bases). This CDR3 comprises 12 residues. The V gene's germline CDR1 is SGHRS and CDR2 YFSETQ. Trimming cost V 4 bases and J 8 bases, with 12 bases left between them. Here the CDR3 reads CASSPVRGGYTF. DNA for the CDR3: TGCGCCAGCAGCCCAGTTAGGGGAGGCTACACCTTC.

V is TRBV15 and J is TRBJ1-2, with D possibly being TRBD1 (5 bases). CDR1 is LNHNV, CDR2 YYDKDF, per germline (reference sequence). Trimming removed 3 bases at V and 5 bases at J, with 19 bases between. There are 16 residues in the CDR3. For the CDR3, the DNA is TGTGCCACCAGCAGGTACCCCGGGACTGTGGTTTATGGCTACACCTTC. The encoded protein is CATSRYPGTVVYGYTF. The full variable domain, rest sourced from reference TRBV15 and TRBJ1-2, is DAMVIQNPRYQVTQFGKPVTLSCSQTLNHNVMYWYQQKSSQAPKLLFHYYDKDFNNEADTPDNFQSRRPNTSFCFLDIRSPGLGDTAMYLCATSRYPGTVVYGYTFGSGTRLTVV.

The J gene is TRBJ1-1, the V gene TRBV20-1; D gene ambiguous. V lost 0 bases and J 0 bases, leaving 8 bases between the germline ends. The CDR3 consists of 14 residues. Looked up from germline, CDR1 is DFQATT and CDR2 is SNEGSKA (reference sequence). The CDR3 reads CSARDPGVNTEAFF. The DNA of the CDR3 is TGCAGTGCTAGAGATCCAGGTGTGAACACTGAAGCTTTCTTT.

This clonotype appeared many times. The genes are TRBV7-6 and TRBJ2-3; 12 nucleotides line up with TRBD2. This CDR3 is built from 15 residues. J lost 2 bases, V lost 4 bases, and 1 base had no gene match. Germline-derived CDR1 and CDR2 are SGHVS and FNYEAQ. This chain's CDR3 is CASSWTSGDTDTQYF. In DNA, the CDR3 is TGTGCCAGCAGCTGGACTAGCGGGGACACAGATACGCAGTATTTT.

This rearrangement joins TRBV29-1 to TRBJ2-1; no definite D call. The germline V and J ends were trimmed by 4 bases and 5 bases, with 15 bases remaining between them. The CDR3 runs to 14 residues. The germline CDR1 and CDR2 sequences are SQVTM and ANQGSEA. CDR3 DNA sequence: TGCAGCGTTGTTCCCACGAACACGGACAATGAGCAGTTCTTC. This codes for CSVVPTNTDNEQFF.